One and the same sample provided the 15 T cell receptor beta chains below, sequenced in a study of cytomegalovirus exposure and HLA in healthy donors. Repertoires were generated with immunoSEQ multiplex PCR, while TCRdb's copy carries only in-frame clones and drops some. The sample lists fewer than 120,000 clones; more than 75% were seen once. Sequences were obtained from PBMCs. These receptors all come from a woman in her 30s in good health and CMV-seropositive.

The gene calls are TRBV7-2 and TRBJ2-2; no firm D call. CDR3 size: 15 residues. The germline gives CDR1 SGHTA, CDR2 FQGNSA. The V gene lost 2 bases and the J gene lost 5 bases, with 12 bases spanning the gap. CDR3 sequence reads: CASSLSRHDTGELFF. DNA for the CDR3: TGTGCCAGCAGCTTATCCAGGCATGATACCGGGGAGCTGTTTTTT. Variable domain in full (rest from reference TRBV7-2 and TRBJ2-2): GAGVSQSPSNKVTEKGKDVELRCDPISGHTALYWYRQSLGQGLEFLIYFQGNSAPDKSGLPSDRFSAERTGGSVSTLTIQRTQQEDSAVYLCASSLSRHDTGELFFGEGSRLTVL.

V usage is TRBV5-6 and J usage is TRBJ2-7; tentative D call: TRBD2 (5 bases). Trimming removed 3 bases at V and 2 bases at J, with 9 bases between. Per the germline V gene, CDR1 is SGHDT and CDR2 is YYEEEE. This CDR3 region has 13 residues. CDR3 sequence reads: CASSYSGTYEQYF. The CDR3 nucleotides are TGTGCCAGCAGCTACAGCGGAACCTACGAGCAGTACTTC.

The table lists this clone with a few counts. The chain is built from TRBV7-6 and TRBJ2-1; D not certain. Germline V gene data show CDR1 as SGHVS and CDR2 as FNYEAQ. CDR3 length equals 13 residues. The V and J ends lost 4 bases and 7 bases respectively, with 11 bases between them. The DNA for the CDR3 is TGTGCCAGCAGCTCCAACCCTAAGAATGAGCAGTTCTTC. Residues: CASSSNPKNEQFF.

The rearrangement joins TRBV29-1 to TRBJ1-1; TRBD1 might be the D (6 bases). This CDR3 region has 14 residues. V dropped 4 bases and J dropped 2 bases, with 14 bases sitting between them. Germline-derived CDR1 and CDR2 are SQVTM and ANQGSEA. The CDR3 coding sequence is TGCAGCGTTGCGGAGTACAGGGTCAACACTGAAGCTTTCTTT. This encodes CSVAEYRVNTEAFF.

The chain recombines TRBV10-2 with TRBJ2-2; 8 bases match TRBD1. J was trimmed by 5 bases and V by 2 bases; bases with no gene match: 4. The CDR3 extends over 15 amino acids. The germline V gene encodes CDR1 WSHSY and CDR2 SAAADI. The CDR3: CASSEAYRGTGELFF. The CDR3 coding sequence is TGCGCCAGCAGTGAGGCCTACAGGGGGACCGGGGAGCTGTTTTTT.

The V gene is TRBV6-1, the J gene TRBJ2-7, with 12 nucleotides matching TRBD2. Trimming at V came to 3 bases and at J to 0 bases, leaving 6 bases not matched to a gene. The CDR3 sequence is 17 residues long. Per the germline V gene, CDR1 is MNHNS and CDR2 is SASEGT. The CDR3 bases are TGTGCCAGCAGTGAGACTAGCGGGGGATACCCCTCCTACGAGCAGTACTTC. It is translated as CASSETSGGYPSYEQYF.

The chain is built from TRBV5-6 and TRBJ2-7; a possible D gene is TRBD1 (5 bases). Germline V CDR1 and CDR2: SGHDT, YYEEEE. Trimming stripped 0 bases from V and 3 bases from J, with 10 bases between. CDR3 length: 14 amino acids. The chain's CDR3 is CASSLALGRYEQYF. The CDR3 DNA reads TGTGCCAGCAGCTTGGCCCTGGGGCGCTACGAGCAGTACTTC.

V gene TRBV19 combines with J gene TRBJ1-1; 7 bases fit TRBD1. The CDR3 runs 16 residues. Germline V gene lookup returns CDR1 LNHDA and CDR2 SQIVND (reference sequence). With 4 bases clipped from V and 4 bases from J, the junction kept 12 bases outside the gene matches. DNA for the CDR3: TGTGCCAGTAGTAAGGACAGGAGTCACCTCGGCACTGAAGCTTTCTTT. It encodes CASSKDRSHLGTEAFF.

CDR3 residues: CASSLTLPSGVEQYF. In DNA, the CDR3 is TGCGCCAGCAGCCTGACGCTACCATCCGGGGTCGAGCAGTACTTC. The V call is TRBV4-1, the J call TRBJ2-7, with TRBD2 as a possible D gene (5 bases). Looked up from germline, CDR1 is MGHRA and CDR2 is YSYEKL. Deletions cut 4 bases from V and 6 bases from J, with 19 bases between. This CDR3 is built from 15 residues.

The chain uses TRBV30 and TRBJ2-1; a weak D match, TRBD2 (5 bases). Germline-derived CDR1 and CDR2 are GTSNPN and SVGIG (reference sequence). Trimming left V 2 bases short and J 6 bases short, with 8 bases between. This CDR3 contains 12 residues. The CDR3 here is CAWSWRRNEQFF. As DNA, the CDR3 is TGTGCCTGGAGTTGGAGGCGCAATGAGCAGTTCTTC.

This clone was observed once. V usage is TRBV19 and J usage is TRBJ1-2; a possible D gene is TRBD1 (5 bases). V was clipped by 5 bases and J by 3 bases, with 13 bases between them. The germline gives CDR1 LNHDA, CDR2 SQIVND (reference sequence). The CDR3 sequence is 14 residues long. CDR3 region: CASSSPTGDYGYTF. Here the CDR3 DNA reads TGTGCCAGTAGTTCGCCTACAGGAGACTATGGCTACACCTTC.

In nucleotides, the CDR3 is TGTGCCAGTAGTATCCTAGCGGGCCTCAATGAGCAGTTCTTC. Encoded protein: CASSILAGLNEQFF. This chain connects TRBV19 to TRBJ2-1; 8 bases match TRBD2. Germline V gives CDR1 LNHDA, CDR2 SQIVND (reference sequence). The trim removed 3 bases at V and 6 bases at J, leaving 4 bases unmatched. This CDR3 contains 14 residues. The full variable domain, rest sourced from reference TRBV19 and TRBJ2-1, is DGGITQSPKYLFRKEGQNVTLSCEQNLNHDAMYWYRQDPGQGLRLIYYSQIVNDFQKGDIAEGYSVSREKKESFPLTVTSAQKNPTAFYLCASSILAGLNEQFFGPGTRLTVL.

This clone was recorded once. The gene calls are TRBV5-1 and TRBJ2-7; 8 nucleotides agree with TRBD2. The ends lost 4 bases at V and 1 base at J; junction bases unmatched: 7. In germline, CDR1 is SGHRS, CDR2 YFSETQ. There are 15 residues in the CDR3. The CDR3 loop reads CASSPGGVSSYEQYF. In DNA, the CDR3 is TGCGCCAGCAGCCCCGGGGGGGTTTCGTCCTACGAGCAGTACTTC.

The chain employs TRBV27 and TRBJ2-5; 13 bases match TRBD2. V was pared by 5 bases and J by 5 bases, with 11 bases of the junction left unmatched. The CDR3 spans 17 residues. Germline V gene lookup returns CDR1 MNHEY and CDR2 SMNVEV (reference sequence). The CDR3 nucleotides are TGTGCCAGCAGTAGCCTCAGGACTAGCGGGGGTATTGAGACCCAGTACTTC. It translates to CASSSLRTSGGIETQYF.

The genes are TRBV28 and TRBJ2-7; 7 bases agree with TRBD1. J lost 1 base, V lost 5 bases, and 8 bases had no gene match. Germline assignment: CDR1 MDHEN and CDR2 SYDVKM. There are 15 residues in the CDR3. CDR3 sequence (DNA): TGTGCCAGCAGTCTCCGAGGGACAGCTTCCTACGAGCAGTACTTC. It yields the protein CASSLRGTASYEQYF.